Shown below are 21 T cell receptor beta chains from a single sample sequenced in a study of technical replicates of blood from several donors. Sequenced by immunoSEQ multiplex PCR; TCRdb stores in-frame clones only, minus some. The sample records around 83,000 clones, 90% to 95% being singletons. The sample comprised T cells isolated from PBMCs. The receptors stem from a human donor in good health.

The chain carries TRBV7-8 and TRBJ2-7; 7 positions agree with TRBD2. After removal of 4 bases from V and 3 bases from J, the junction contained 12 bases not matched to a gene. This CDR3 contains 16 residues. The germline V gene encodes CDR1 SGHVS and CDR2 FQNEAQ. DNA of the CDR3: TGTGCCAGCAGCTCGGGGAGGGCCGGGGTTAGCTACGAGCAGTACTTC. Its protein product is CASSSGRAGVSYEQYF.

The chain combines TRBV6-5 with TRBJ1-5; D is uncertain. The CDR3 is 13 amino acids. Trimming took off 2 bases at V and 10 bases at J, with 12 bases between the two ends. CDR1 is MNHEY, CDR2 SVGAGI, per germline. In nucleotides, the CDR3 is TGTGCCAGCAGTTACGTACGGACTGGTCCCCAGCATTTT. Translating it yields CASSYVRTGPQHF.

The CDR3 here is CASRASDTQYF. The CDR3 DNA reads TGTGCCAGCAGGGCATCAGATACGCAGTATTTT. The chain recombines TRBV2 with TRBJ2-3; D is unresolved. With 6 bases removed from V and 4 bases from J, the gap between germline ends came to 5 bases. The germline gives CDR1 SNHLY, CDR2 FYNNEI. The CDR3 runs 11 residues.

The chain is built from TRBV7-8 and TRBJ2-7; a weak D match, TRBD1 (7 bases). CDR3 length: 15 residues. Germline assignment: CDR1 SGHVS and CDR2 FQNEAQ. The ends were cut back, 1 base at V and 4 bases at J, with 14 bases in the middle. The CDR3 here is CASSLETGDWYEQYF. The CDR3 DNA is TGTGCCAGCAGCTTAGAAACAGGGGACTGGTACGAGCAGTACTTC. Full variable domain (remainder filled in from reference TRBV7-8 and TRBJ2-7): GAGVSQSPRYKVAKRGQDVALRCDPISGHVSLFWYQQALGQGPEFLTYFQNEAQLDKSGLPSDRFFAERPEGSVSTLKIQRTQQEDSAVYLCASSLETGDWYEQYFGPGTRLTVT.

Of note for this clone: This sample includes further DNA sequences coding for the same CDR3. J is TRBJ2-1 and V is TRBV5-4; 11 bases align to TRBD2. CDR1 SGHNT and CDR2 YYREEE come from the germline V gene (reference sequence). This CDR3 spans 15 amino acids. J was trimmed by 6 bases and V by 0 bases; bases with no gene match: 2. CDR3 loop: CASSLELAGVNEQFF. DNA of the CDR3: TGTGCCAGCAGCTTGGAACTAGCGGGAGTCAATGAGCAGTTCTTC.

The chain couples TRBV6-5 to TRBJ1-6; possibly TRBD1 for D (6 bases). Per the germline V gene, CDR1 is MNHEY and CDR2 is SVGAGI. V shed 3 bases and J shed 7 bases, with 16 bases lying between them. The CDR3 has 16 amino acids. The CDR3 loop is CASSYYSRGLNSPLHF. CDR3 sequence (DNA): TGTGCCAGCAGTTATTACTCGCGGGGGCTAAATTCACCCCTCCACTTT.

This chain connects TRBV28 to TRBJ1-4; D not certain. The CDR3 is 16 amino acids. The germline V and J ends were trimmed by 5 bases and 8 bases, with 21 bases remaining between them. CDR1 MDHEN and CDR2 SYDVKM come from the germline V gene. CDR3 bases: TGTGCCAGCAGTCCAACCAGAGGGAGGGCCAAGGAAAAACTGTTTTTT. It translates to CASSPTRGRAKEKLFF.

This sequence joins TRBV6-5 and TRBJ2-3; 8 bases map to TRBD2. Losses at the gene ends were 6 bases for V and 4 bases for J; bases not matched to a gene: 9. This CDR3 region has 15 residues. Germline V gives CDR1 MNHEY, CDR2 SVGAGI. The DNA of the CDR3 is TGTGCCAGCAGCCTTGGACTAGCTTTCGCAGATACGCAGTATTTT. It specifies CASSLGLAFADTQYF.

V and J are TRBV19 and TRBJ2-1; TRBD2 matches at 10 bases. The CDR3 is made up of 15 amino acids. Germline V lookup: CDR1 LNHDA, CDR2 SQIVND (reference sequence). The V and J ends lost 4 bases and 10 bases, in that order; junction bases with no gene match: 10. CDR3 nucleotide sequence: TGTGCCAGTAGTAAGGAGCGGGAGGGCCAAGGGGAGCAGTTCTTC. It yields the protein CASSKEREGQGEQFF.

V is TRBV6-5 and J is TRBJ2-1, with unresolved D. The CDR3 has 13 amino acids. V was clipped by 0 bases and J by 6 bases, with 6 bases between them. The germline V gene encodes CDR1 MNHEY and CDR2 SVGAGI. The CDR3 loop is CASSYSFFNEQFF. CDR3 DNA: TGTGCCAGCAGTTACTCGTTCTTCAATGAGCAGTTCTTC.

The chain recombines TRBV27 with TRBJ2-6; D is ambiguous. V was clipped by 8 bases and J by 0 bases, with 5 bases between them. The length of the CDR3 is 13 residues. The V gene's germline CDR1 is MNHEY and CDR2 SMNVEV (reference sequence). CDR3 sequence (DNA): TGTGCCAGCTCCCTCTCTGGGGCCAACGTCCTGACTTTC. This codes for CASSLSGANVLTF.

The chain couples TRBV12-5 to TRBJ1-1; unclear D gene. Germline CDR1 reads LGHNT; CDR2 reads FRNRAP. The CDR3 contains 14 residues. Trimming shortened V by 1 base and J by 4 bases, and 10 bases separated the two germline ends. The CDR3 sequence: CASGLGHGPTEAFF. DNA for the CDR3: TGTGCTAGTGGTTTGGGACATGGGCCCACTGAAGCTTTCTTT.

As to this clone: Other nucleotide sequences from this sample produce the same CDR3. This chain links TRBV6-5 with TRBJ2-7, with TRBD2 as a possible D gene (5 bases). The CDR3 extends over 13 amino acids. Trimming cost V 2 bases and J 1 base, with 6 bases left between them. Germline values: CDR1 MNHEY, CDR2 SVGAGI. CDR3 protein: CASSYTRSYEQYF. The DNA of the CDR3 is TGTGCCAGCAGTTACACTAGATCCTACGAGCAGTACTTC.

V is TRBV19 and J is TRBJ1-2, with 10 bases identical to TRBD1. V lost 9 bases, J lost 8 bases, and 9 bases stayed unmatched. CDR3 size: 13 residues. The germline gives CDR1 LNHDA, CDR2 SQIVND (reference sequence). This chain's CDR3 is CASGLGTGEGYTF. CDR3 nucleotides: TGTGCCAGCGGTCTCGGGACAGGGGAGGGCTACACCTTC.

The CDR3 bases are TGTGCCAGCAGCTTAGGAGCGCTGAATACCGGGGAGCTGTTTTTT. This codes for CASSLGALNTGELFF. The chain is built from TRBV7-9 and TRBJ2-2; D gene uncertain. The CDR3 runs 15 residues. V dropped 1 base and J dropped 5 bases, with 11 bases sitting between them. CDR1 is SEHNR, CDR2 FQNEAQ, per germline (reference sequence). Looking up the rest from reference TRBV7-9 and TRBJ2-2 gives the full variable domain: DTGVSQNPRHKITKRGQNVTFRCDPISEHNRLYWYRQTLGQGPEFLTYFQNEAQLEKSRLLSDRFSAERPKGSFSTLEIQRTEQGDSAMYLCASSLGALNTGELFFGEGSRLTVL.

This chain joins TRBV19 and TRBJ2-1; the D is unclear. Germline lookup yields CDR1 LNHDA and CDR2 SQIVND (reference sequence). The CDR3 runs to 16 residues. The ends were cut back, 3 bases at V and 0 bases at J, with 12 bases in the middle. CDR3 DNA: TGTGCCAGTAGTATCTCCGGTCTGAGCTCCTACAATGAGCAGTTCTTC. Protein sequence: CASSISGLSSYNEQFF.

This chain uses TRBV7-3 with TRBJ1-2; the D gene is possibly TRBD1 (6 bases). CDR1 SGHTA and CDR2 FQGTGA come from the germline V gene. V dropped 5 bases and J dropped 7 bases, with 11 bases sitting between them. This CDR3 region has 12 residues. The CDR3 here is CASSKQGFGYTF. The CDR3, as DNA: TGTGCCAGCAGCAAACAGGGATTTGGCTACACCTTC.

This CDR3 is CASSYGLAGGTETQYF. The CDR3 region has the DNA TGTGCCAGCAGCTACGGACTAGCGGGGGGTACAGAGACCCAGTACTTC. V usage is TRBV7-9 and J usage is TRBJ2-5; 14 positions match TRBD2. CDR3 length equals 16 residues. After removal of 4 bases from V and 4 bases from J, the junction contained 5 bases not matched to a gene. Looked up from germline, CDR1 is SEHNR and CDR2 is FQNEAQ (reference sequence).

The genes are TRBV28 and TRBJ1-3; 9 bases are a match to TRBD1. The CDR3 length is 21 residues. V was pared by 3 bases and J by 2 bases, with 20 bases of the junction left unmatched. Germline V gene sequence: CDR1 MDHEN, CDR2 SYDVKM. The DNA of the CDR3 is TGTGCCAGCAGTTTTATGTTTTTCGTCCCCGGACAGGGGTCGGCTGGAAACACCATATATTTT. It codes for CASSFMFFVPGQGSAGNTIYF. The variable domain in full, with the rest retrieved from reference TRBV28 and TRBJ1-3, is DVKVTQSSRYLVKRTGEKVFLECVQDMDHENMFWYRQDPGLGLRLIYFSYDVKMKEKGDIPEGYSVSREKKERFSLILESASTNQTSMYLCASSFMFFVPGQGSAGNTIYFGEGSWLTVV.

The V and J genes are TRBV28 and TRBJ2-3; 13 bases line up with TRBD2. Germline V CDR1 and CDR2: MDHEN, SYDVKM. J was trimmed by 4 bases and V by 1 base; bases with no gene match: 8. This CDR3 has 18 amino acids. The CDR3 bases are TGTGCCAGCAGTTTATCCTCAGGACTAGCGGGAGCAGCAGATACGCAGTATTTT. This gives the protein CASSLSSGLAGAADTQYF. Full variable domain (outside the CDR3, taken from reference TRBV28 and TRBJ2-3): DVKVTQSSRYLVKRTGEKVFLECVQDMDHENMFWYRQDPGLGLRLIYFSYDVKMKEKGDIPEGYSVSREKKERFSLILESASTNQTSMYLCASSLSSGLAGAADTQYFGPGTRLTVL.

The CDR3 region is CASRVLGLADNEQFF. For the CDR3, the DNA is TGTGCCAGCCGCGTTTTAGGACTAGCGGACAATGAGCAGTTCTTC. The rearrangement uses TRBV6-5 and TRBJ2-1; 10 bases line up with TRBD2. Germline assignment: CDR1 MNHEY and CDR2 SVGAGI. The V segment lost 8 bases and the J segment 5 bases; nucleotides outside the gene matches: 9. There are 15 residues in the CDR3.